This T cell receptor (beta chain) appears in the sequencing data of a study of cytomegalovirus exposure and HLA in healthy donors. Whole-study findings and limits: In all likelihood, a cluster of highly shared sequence variants was a sequencing artifact. Across HLA loci, a later analysis found differing TCR association rates, with DRB1 most and HLA-C fewest. Among donors in an Asian-associated ancestry cluster, a later analysis reportedly found fewer N-insertions than the approximately 700-donor mean. A missense DCLRE1C variant was associated with V- and J-gene trimming of TCR beta chains in a later analysis, and an independent cohort replicated the association.

Both 60 Vbeta primers and 13 Jbeta primers went into the PCR. Method: immunoSEQ multiplex PCR; TCRdb's copy keeps in-frame clones and lacks some. The table lists 100,000 to 150,000 clones, roughly 9% of them singletons. This clone was counted between two and nine times. Its antigen is as yet unknown. Trimming took 6 bases from V and 12 from J; bases not matched to a gene: 14. This CDR3 spans 14 amino acids. From germline, CDR1 is MNHEY and CDR2 SVGAGI. Sequences were obtained from PBMCs. This TCR was recovered from a middle-aged woman in good health and CMV-seropositive. This sequence joins TRBV6-5 and TRBJ1-5; 7 bases are shared with TRBD1. This chain's CDR3 is CASSFDRDSYNQHF. The CDR3 DNA sequence: TGTGCCAGCAGCTTCGACAGGGACTCCTATAACCAGCATTTT.